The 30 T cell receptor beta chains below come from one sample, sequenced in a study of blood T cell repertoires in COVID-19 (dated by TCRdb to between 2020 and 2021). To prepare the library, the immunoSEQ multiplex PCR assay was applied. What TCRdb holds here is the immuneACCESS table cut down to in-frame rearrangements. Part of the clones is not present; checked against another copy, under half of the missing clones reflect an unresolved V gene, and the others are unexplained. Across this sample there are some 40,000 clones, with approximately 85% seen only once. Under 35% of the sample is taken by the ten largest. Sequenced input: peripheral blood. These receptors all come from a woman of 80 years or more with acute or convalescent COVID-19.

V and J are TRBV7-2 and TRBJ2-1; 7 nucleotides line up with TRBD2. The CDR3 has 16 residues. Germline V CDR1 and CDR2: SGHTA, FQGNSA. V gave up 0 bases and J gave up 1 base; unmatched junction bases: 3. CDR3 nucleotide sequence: TGTGCCAGCAGCTTAGCGGGAGGGTTGTCCTACAATGAGCAGTTCTTC. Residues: CASSLAGGLSYNEQFF.

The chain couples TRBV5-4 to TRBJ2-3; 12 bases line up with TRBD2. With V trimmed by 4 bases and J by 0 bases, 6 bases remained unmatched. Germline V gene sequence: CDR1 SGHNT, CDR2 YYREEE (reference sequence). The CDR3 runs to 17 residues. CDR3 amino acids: CASSINLAGGSTDTQYF. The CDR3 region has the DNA TGTGCCAGCAGCATTAACCTAGCGGGAGGGAGCACAGATACGCAGTATTTT.

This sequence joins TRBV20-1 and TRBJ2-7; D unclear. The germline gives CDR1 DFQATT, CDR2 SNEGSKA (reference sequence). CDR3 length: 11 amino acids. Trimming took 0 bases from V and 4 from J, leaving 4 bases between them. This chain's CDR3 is CSARDNYEQYF. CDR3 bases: TGCAGTGCTAGAGACAATTACGAGCAGTACTTC.

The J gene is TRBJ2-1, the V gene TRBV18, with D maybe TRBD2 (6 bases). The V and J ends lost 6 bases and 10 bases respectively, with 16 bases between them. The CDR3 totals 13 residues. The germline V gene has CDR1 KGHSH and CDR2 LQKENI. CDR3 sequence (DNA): TGTGCCAGCTCCCCCGGCGGGGTGGGGGAGCAGTTCTTC. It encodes CASSPGGVGEQFF.

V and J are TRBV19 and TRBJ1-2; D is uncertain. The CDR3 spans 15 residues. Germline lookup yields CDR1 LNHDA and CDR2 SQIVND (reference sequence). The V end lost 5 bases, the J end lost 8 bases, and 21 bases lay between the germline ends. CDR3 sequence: CASSAGVVLREGYTF. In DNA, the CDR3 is TGTGCCAGTAGTGCAGGAGTCGTATTGAGGGAAGGCTACACCTTC.

The CDR3 reads CASSLLRGQGRRETQYF. In DNA form, the CDR3 reads TGTGCCAGCAGTCTCCTTAGGGGGCAGGGTAGAAGAGAGACCCAGTACTTC. The chain links TRBV28 to TRBJ2-5, with TRBD1 identical over 7 bases. Germline V gives CDR1 MDHEN, CDR2 SYDVKM. CDR3 size: 17 residues. J gave up 4 bases and V 5 bases, and 16 bases lay outside the gene matches.

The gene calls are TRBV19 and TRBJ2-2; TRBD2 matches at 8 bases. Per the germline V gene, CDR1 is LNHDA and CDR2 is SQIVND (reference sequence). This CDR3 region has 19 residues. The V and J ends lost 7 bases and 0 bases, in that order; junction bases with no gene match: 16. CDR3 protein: CASKTSVSGRPTNTGELFF. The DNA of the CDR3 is TGTGCCAGTAAAACCTCCGTGAGCGGGAGACCCACGAACACCGGGGAGCTGTTTTTT.

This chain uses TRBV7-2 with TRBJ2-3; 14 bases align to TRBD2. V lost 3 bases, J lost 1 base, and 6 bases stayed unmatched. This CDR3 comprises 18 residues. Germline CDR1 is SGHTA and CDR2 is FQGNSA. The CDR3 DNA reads TGTGCCAGCAGCTTTGGACTAGCGGGGGGAGGGGGCACAGATACGCAGTATTTT. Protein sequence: CASSFGLAGGGGTDTQYF.

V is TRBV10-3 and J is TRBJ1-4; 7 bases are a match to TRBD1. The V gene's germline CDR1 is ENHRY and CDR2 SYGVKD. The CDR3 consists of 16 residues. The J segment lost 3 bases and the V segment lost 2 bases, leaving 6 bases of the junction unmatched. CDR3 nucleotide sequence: TGTGCCATCAGTGAGGACAGGGCAATAGCTAATGAAAAACTGTTTTTT. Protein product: CAISEDRAIANEKLFF.

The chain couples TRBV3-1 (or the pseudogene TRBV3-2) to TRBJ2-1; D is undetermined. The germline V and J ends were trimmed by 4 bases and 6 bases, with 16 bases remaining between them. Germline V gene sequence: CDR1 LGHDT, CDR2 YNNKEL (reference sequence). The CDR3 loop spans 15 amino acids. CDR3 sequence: CASSLTETLTNEQFF. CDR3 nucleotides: TGTGCCAGCAGCCTCACGGAGACTCTGACCAATGAGCAGTTCTTC.

The CDR3 DNA is TGCGCCAGCAGCTTGGGGACGCGGGCTCAAGAGACCCAGTACTTC. Translated: CASSLGTRAQETQYF. The chain has TRBV5-1 and TRBJ2-5, with a possible D match to TRBD2 (5 bases). Trimming stripped 0 bases from V and 2 bases from J, with 11 bases between. Germline V gives CDR1 SGHRS, CDR2 YFSETQ. This CDR3 region has 15 residues. Full variable domain (remainder filled in from reference TRBV5-1 and TRBJ2-5): KAGVTQTPRYLIKTRGQQVTLSCSPISGHRSVSWYQQTPGQGLQFLFEYFSETQRNKGNFPGRFSGRQFSNSRSEMNVSTLELGDSALYLCASSLGTRAQETQYFGPGTRLLVL.

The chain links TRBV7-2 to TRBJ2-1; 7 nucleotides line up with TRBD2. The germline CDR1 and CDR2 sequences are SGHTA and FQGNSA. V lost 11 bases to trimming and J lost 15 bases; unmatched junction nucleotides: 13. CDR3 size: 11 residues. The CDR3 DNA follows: TGTGCCGAAAAGCGGCGGGAGATTCTGTTCTTC. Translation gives CAEKRREILFF.

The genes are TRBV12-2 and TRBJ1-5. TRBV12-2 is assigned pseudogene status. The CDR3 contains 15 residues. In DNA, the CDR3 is TGTGCAAGTCGCCCTCCTTTTTTTAGCAATCAGCCCCAGCATTTT. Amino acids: CASRPPFFSNQPQHF.

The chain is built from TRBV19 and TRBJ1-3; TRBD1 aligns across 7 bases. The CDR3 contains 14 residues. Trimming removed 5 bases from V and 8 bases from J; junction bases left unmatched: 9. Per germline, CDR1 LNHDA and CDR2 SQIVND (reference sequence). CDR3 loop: CASSPRQGLDTIYF. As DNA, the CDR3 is TGTGCCAGTAGTCCTCGACAGGGCTTGGACACCATATATTTT. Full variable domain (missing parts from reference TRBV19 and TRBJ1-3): DGGITQSPKYLFRKEGQNVTLSCEQNLNHDAMYWYRQDPGQGLRLIYYSQIVNDFQKGDIAEGYSVSREKKESFPLTVTSAQKNPTAFYLCASSPRQGLDTIYFGEGSWLTVV.

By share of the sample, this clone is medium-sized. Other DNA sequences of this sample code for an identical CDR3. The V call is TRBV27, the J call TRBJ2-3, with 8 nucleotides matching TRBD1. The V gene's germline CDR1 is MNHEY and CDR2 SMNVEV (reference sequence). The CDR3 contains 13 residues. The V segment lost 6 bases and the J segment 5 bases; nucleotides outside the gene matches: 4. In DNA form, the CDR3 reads TGTGCCAGCAGGACAGGGGCCGTAGATACGCAGTATTTT. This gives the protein CASRTGAVDTQYF.

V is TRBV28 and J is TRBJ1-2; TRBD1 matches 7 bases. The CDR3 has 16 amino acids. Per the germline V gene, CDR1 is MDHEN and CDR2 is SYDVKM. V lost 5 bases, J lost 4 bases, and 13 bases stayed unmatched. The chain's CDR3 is CASSAARGQMGYGYTF. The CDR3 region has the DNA TGTGCCAGCAGTGCCGCTAGGGGGCAAATGGGCTATGGCTACACCTTC.

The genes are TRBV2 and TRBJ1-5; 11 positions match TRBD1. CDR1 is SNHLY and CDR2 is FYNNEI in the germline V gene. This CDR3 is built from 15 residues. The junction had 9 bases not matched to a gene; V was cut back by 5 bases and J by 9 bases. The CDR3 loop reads CASSRDRGFVWPQHF. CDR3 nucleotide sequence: TGTGCCAGCAGTCGGGACAGGGGGTTCGTGTGGCCCCAGCATTTT.

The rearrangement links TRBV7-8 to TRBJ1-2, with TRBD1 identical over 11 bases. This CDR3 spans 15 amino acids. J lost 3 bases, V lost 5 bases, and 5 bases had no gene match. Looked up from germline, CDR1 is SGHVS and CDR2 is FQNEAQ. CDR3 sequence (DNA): TGTGCCAGCAGCGGACAGGGGGCGACGGACTATGGCTACACCTTC. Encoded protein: CASSGQGATDYGYTF.

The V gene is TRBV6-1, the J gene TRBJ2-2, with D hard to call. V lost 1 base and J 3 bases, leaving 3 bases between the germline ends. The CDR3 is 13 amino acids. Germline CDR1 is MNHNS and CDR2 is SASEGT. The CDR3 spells CASSEVYTGELFF. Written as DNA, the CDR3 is TGTGCCAGCAGTGAAGTATACACCGGGGAGCTGTTTTTT.

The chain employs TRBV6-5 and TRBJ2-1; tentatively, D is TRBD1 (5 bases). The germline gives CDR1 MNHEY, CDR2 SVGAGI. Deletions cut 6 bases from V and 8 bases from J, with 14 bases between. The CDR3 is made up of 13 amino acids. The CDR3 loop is CASRLRVPDEQFF. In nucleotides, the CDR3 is TGTGCCAGCAGACTCAGGGTCCCCGATGAGCAGTTCTTC.

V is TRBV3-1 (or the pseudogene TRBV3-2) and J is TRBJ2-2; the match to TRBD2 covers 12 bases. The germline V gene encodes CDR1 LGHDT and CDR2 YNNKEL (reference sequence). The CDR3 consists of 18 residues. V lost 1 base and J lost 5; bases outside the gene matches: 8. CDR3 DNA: TGTGCCAGCAGCCAAGGGCTTAGACTAGCGGGAGATACCGGGGAGCTGTTTTTT. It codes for CASSQGLRLAGDTGELFF.

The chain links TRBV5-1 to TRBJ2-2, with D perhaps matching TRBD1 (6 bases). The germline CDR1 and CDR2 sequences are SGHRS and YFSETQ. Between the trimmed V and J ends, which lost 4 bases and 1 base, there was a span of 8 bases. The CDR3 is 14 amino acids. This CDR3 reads CASSPQGNTGELFF. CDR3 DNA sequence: TGCGCCAGCAGCCCACAGGGGAACACCGGGGAGCTGTTTTTT.

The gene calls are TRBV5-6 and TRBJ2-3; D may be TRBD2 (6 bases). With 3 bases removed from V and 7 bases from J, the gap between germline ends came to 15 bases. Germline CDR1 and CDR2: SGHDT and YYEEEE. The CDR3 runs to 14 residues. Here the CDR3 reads CASSWETSHHTQYF. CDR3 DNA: TGTGCCAGCAGCTGGGAGACTAGTCACCATACGCAGTATTTT.

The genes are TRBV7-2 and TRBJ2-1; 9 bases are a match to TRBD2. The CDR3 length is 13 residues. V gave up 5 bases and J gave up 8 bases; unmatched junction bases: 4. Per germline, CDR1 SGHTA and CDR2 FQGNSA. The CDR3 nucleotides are TGTGCCAGCAGCCAACTAGCGGGCTATGAGCAGTTCTTC. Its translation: CASSQLAGYEQFF. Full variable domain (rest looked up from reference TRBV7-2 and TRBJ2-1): GAGVSQSPSNKVTEKGKDVELRCDPISGHTALYWYRQSLGQGLEFLIYFQGNSAPDKSGLPSDRFSAERTGGSVSTLTIQRTQQEDSAVYLCASSQLAGYEQFFGPGTRLTVL.

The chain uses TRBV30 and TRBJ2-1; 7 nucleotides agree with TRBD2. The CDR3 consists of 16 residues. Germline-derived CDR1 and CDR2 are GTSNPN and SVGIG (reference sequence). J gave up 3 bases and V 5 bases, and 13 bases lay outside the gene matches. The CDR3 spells CAWGRELARFYNEQFF. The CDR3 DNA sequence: TGTGCCTGGGGGCGCGAACTAGCGAGGTTCTACAATGAGCAGTTCTTC.

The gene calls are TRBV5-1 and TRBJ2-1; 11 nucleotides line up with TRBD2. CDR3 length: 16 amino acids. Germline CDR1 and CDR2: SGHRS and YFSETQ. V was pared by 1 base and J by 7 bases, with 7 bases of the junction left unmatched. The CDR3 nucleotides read TGCGCCAGCAGCTTGTTAACTAGCGGGAGTCGTAATGAGCAGTTCTTC. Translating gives CASSLLTSGSRNEQFF.

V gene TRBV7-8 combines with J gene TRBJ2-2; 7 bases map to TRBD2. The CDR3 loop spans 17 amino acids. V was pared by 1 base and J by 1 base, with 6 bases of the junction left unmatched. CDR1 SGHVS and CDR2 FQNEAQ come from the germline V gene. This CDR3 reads CASSLGASSGNTGELFF. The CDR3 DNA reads TGTGCCAGCAGCTTAGGGGCGTCTAGCGGGAACACCGGGGAGCTGTTTTTT.

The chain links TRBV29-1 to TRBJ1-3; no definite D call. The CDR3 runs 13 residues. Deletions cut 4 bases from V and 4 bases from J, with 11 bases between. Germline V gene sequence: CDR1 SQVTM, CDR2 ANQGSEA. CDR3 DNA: TGCAGCGTTGGAGGCCTGATAGGAAACACCATATATTTT. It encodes CSVGGLIGNTIYF.

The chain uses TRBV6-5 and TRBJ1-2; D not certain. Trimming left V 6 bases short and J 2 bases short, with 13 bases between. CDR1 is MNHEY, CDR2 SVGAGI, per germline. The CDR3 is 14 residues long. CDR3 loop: CASRVGGSNYGYTF. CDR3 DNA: TGTGCCAGCAGAGTCGGAGGGTCCAACTATGGCTACACCTTC.

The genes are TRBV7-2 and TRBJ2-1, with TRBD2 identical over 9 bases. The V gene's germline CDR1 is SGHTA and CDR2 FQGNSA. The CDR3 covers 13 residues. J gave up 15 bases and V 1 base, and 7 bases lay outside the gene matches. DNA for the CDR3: TGTGCCAGCAGCTTAGGTCGGCGGGAGGGAGGGTTCTTC. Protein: CASSLGRREGGFF. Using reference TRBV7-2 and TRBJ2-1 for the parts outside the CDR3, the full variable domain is GAGVSQSPSNKVTEKGKDVELRCDPISGHTALYWYRQSLGQGLEFLIYFQGNSAPDKSGLPSDRFSAERTGGSVSTLTIQRTQQEDSAVYLCASSLGRREGGFFGPGTRLTVL.